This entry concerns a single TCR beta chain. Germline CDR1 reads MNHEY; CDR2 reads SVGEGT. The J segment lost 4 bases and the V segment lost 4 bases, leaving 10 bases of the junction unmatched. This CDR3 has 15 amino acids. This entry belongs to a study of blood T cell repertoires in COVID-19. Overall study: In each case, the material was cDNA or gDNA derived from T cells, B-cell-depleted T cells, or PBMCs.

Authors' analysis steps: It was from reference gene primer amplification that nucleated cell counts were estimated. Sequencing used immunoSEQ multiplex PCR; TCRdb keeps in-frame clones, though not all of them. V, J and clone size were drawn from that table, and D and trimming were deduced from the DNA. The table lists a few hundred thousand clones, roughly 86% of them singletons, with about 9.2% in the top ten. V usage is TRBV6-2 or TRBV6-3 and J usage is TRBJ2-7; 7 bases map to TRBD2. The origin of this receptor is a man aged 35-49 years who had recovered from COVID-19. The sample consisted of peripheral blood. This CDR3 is CASSSSGGYLYEQYF. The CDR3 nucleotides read TGTGCCAGCAGTTCCTCGGGGGGTTACCTTTACGAGCAGTACTTC.